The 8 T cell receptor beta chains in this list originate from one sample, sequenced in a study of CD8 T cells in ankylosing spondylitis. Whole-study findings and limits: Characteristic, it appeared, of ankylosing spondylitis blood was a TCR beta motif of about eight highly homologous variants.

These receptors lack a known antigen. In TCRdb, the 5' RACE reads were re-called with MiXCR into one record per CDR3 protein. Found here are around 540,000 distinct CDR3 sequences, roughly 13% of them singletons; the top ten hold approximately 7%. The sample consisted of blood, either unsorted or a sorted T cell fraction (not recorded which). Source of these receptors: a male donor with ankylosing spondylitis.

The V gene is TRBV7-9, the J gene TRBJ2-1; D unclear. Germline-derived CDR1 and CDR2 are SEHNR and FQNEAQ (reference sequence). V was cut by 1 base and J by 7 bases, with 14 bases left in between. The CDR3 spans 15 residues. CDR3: CASSLEGSPLNEQFF. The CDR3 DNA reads TGTGCCAGCAGCTTAGAAGGATCACCCTTGAATGAGCAGTTCTTC.

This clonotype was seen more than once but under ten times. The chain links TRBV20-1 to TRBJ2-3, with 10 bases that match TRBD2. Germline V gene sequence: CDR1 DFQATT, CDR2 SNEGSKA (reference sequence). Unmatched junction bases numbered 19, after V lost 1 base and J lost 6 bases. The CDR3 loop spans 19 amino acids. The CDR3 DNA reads TGCAGTGCTAGAGTAAGACCCAGCGGGAGGGCCCAGACCCTCGATACGCAGTATTTT. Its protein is CSARVRPSGRAQTLDTQYF.

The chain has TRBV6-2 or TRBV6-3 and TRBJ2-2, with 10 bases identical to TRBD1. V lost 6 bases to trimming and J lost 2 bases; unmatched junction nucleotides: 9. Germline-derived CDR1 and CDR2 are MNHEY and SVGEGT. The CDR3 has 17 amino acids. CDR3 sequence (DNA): TGTGCCAGCAGCCGTCAGACAGGGGGCATAAACACCGGGGAGCTGTTTTTT. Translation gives CASSRQTGGINTGELFF.

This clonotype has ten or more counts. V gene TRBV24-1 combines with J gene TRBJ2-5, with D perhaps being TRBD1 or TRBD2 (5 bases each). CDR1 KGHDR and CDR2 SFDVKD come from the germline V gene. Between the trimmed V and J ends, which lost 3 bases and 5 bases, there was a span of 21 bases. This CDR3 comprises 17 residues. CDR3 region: CATSDRTSATWGETQYF. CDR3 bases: TGTGCCACCAGTGATCGGACCTCCGCGACTTGGGGGGAGACCCAGTACTTC.

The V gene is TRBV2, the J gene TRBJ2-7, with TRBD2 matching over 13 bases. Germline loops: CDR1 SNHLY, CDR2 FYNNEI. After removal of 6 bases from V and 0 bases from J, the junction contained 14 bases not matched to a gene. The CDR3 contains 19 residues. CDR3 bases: TGTGCCAGCAGCCTAAGACCCGGGACTAGCGGGATGAGCTCCTACGAGCAGTACTTC. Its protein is CASSLRPGTSGMSSYEQYF.

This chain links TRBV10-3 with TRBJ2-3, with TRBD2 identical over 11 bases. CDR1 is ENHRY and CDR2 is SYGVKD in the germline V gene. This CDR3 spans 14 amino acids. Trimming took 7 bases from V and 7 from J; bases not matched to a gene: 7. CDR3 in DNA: TGTGCCATCACCAGAACTAGCGGGAGTAATACGCAGTATTTT. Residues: CAITRTSGSNTQYF.

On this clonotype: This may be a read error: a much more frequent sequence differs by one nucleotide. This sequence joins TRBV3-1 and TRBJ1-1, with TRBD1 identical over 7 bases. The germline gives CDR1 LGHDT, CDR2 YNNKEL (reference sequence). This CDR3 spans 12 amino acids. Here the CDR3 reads CASSHGQAEAIF. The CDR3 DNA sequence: TGTGCCAGCAGCCACGGACAGGCTGAAGCTATCTTT.

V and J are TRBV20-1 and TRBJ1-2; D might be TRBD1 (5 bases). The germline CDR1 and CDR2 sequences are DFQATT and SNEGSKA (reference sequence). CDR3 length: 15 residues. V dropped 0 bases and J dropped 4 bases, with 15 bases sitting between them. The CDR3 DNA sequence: TGCAGTGCTAGAGATCTGCAGGGTCCGAGCTATGGCTACACCTTC. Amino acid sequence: CSARDLQGPSYGYTF.